This TCR beta chain comes out of a study of Graves' ophthalmopathy and Graves' hyperthyroidism. The V gene's germline CDR1 is MNHNS and CDR2 SASEGT. The CDR3 is 14 amino acids. V was pared by 8 bases and J by 6 bases, with 19 bases between. General observations from the study: Ophthalmopathy cases were distinguished from stable hyperthyroidism by a 13-signature model, reaching approximately 88% sensitivity and 65% to 83% specificity. With a specificity of around 76% and a sensitivity of roughly 71%, the model predicted ophthalmopathy progression.

Amplified TCR beta CDR3 regions were obtained using RNA transcripts as template. Scientists carried out first-round RT-PCR using HTBI primers and then a second-round multiplex PCR. TCRdb reprocessed the multiplex PCR reads with MiXCR, giving one entry per CDR3 protein. The data hold 350,000 to 450,000 distinct CDR3 sequences, with about 18% observed a single time. With regard to this clonotype: The antigen is not known.

Sequenced material: peripheral blood. The genes are TRBV6-1 and TRBJ1-2; possible D gene TRBD1, 5 bases. This TCR was recovered from a woman aged 18-29 years with Graves' ophthalmopathy. The CDR3 reads CASVFRDGSNGYTF. The CDR3, as DNA: TGTGCCAGCGTATTCCGGGACGGGTCGAATGGCTACACCTTC.